This section outlines one T cell receptor (beta chain) sequence together with its context. Its specificity is unknown. The data belong to a study of chemoradiotherapy in HPV16-positive cancers. Broader study findings: In HPV16-positive patients, HPV-responsive T-cell expansion tracked better recurrence-free survival. Non-HPV-specific T cells did not expand in tumors during treatment, whereas candidate HPV-specific clones and E7-related motifs did. The functional HPV-specific definition rests on just a couple of HPV16-positive patients.

The CDR3 is made up of 11 amino acids. V lost 4 bases, J lost 7 bases, and 8 bases lay in between. CDR1 and CDR2 from the germline V gene are WSHSY and SAAADI. Profiled with immunoSEQ multiplex PCR; TCRdb holds only in-frame clones, not every one. The sample yields 10,000 to 11,000 clones, around 86% seen once. Repertoires were sampled repeatedly during chemoradiotherapy. The chain carries TRBV10-2 and TRBJ2-7; TRBD1 or TRBD2 may be the D gene (5 bases each). The sample in question was blood, obtained from a patient who underwent chemoradiotherapy. The TCR comes from a human donor with HPV-associated anogenital cancer. CDR3 DNA sequence: TGCGCCAGCAGTGGAGGGGAGGAGCAGTACTTC. This encodes CASSGGEEQYF.